The 2 T cell receptor beta chains below were found in one sample sequenced in a study of blood T cell repertoires in COVID-19. Some clones are missing from TCRdb's copy, which holds only in-frame ones; the method was immunoSEQ multiplex PCR. This table has 200,000 to 250,000 clones, approximately 80% appearing once. The sequenced material came from peripheral blood. The receptor source for this set is a woman older than 75 with active or convalescent COVID-19.

This clone has just one count. This chain connects TRBV2 to TRBJ2-5; D unresolved. This CDR3 has 14 amino acids. The germline V gene encodes CDR1 SNHLY and CDR2 FYNNEI. V was clipped by 4 bases and J by 2 bases, with 11 bases between them. Written as DNA, the CDR3 is TGTGCCAGCAGTGGTCAGAACAGACAAGAGACCCAGTACTTC. Its translation is CASSGQNRQETQYF.

The rearrangement uses TRBV10-3 and TRBJ1-1; 8 bases fit TRBD1. Germline CDR1 reads ENHRY; CDR2 reads SYGVKD. This CDR3 spans 14 amino acids. After removal of 5 bases from V and 5 bases from J, the junction contained 7 bases not matched to a gene. CDR3 DNA: TGTGCCATCAGTTCGGACAGGGACGTGACTGAAGCTTTCTTT. This gives the protein CAISSDRDVTEAFF.